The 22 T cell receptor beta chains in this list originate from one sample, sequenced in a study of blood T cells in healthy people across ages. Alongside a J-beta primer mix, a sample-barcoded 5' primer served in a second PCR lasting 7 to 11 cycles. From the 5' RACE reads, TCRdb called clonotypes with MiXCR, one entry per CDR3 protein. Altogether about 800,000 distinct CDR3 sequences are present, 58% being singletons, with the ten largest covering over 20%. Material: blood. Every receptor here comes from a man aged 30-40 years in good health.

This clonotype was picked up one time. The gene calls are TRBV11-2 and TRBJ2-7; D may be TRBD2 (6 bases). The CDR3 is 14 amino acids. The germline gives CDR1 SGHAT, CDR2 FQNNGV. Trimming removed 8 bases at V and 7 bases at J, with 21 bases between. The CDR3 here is CASPRGAGRNEQYF. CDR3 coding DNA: TGTGCCAGCCCCCGTGGCGCGGGAAGGAATGAGCAGTACTTC.

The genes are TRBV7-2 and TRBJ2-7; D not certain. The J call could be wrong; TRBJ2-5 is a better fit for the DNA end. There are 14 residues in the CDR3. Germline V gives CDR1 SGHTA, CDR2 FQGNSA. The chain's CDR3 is CASSPPQESGTQYF. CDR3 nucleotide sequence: TGTGCCAGCAGCCCCCCCCAGGAGTCCGGGACCCAGTACTTC.

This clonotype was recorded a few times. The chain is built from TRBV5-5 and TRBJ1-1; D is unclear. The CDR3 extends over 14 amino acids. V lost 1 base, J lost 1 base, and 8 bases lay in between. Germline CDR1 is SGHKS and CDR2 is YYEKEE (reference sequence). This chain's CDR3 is CASSLIQPNTEAFF. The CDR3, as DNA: TGTGCCAGCAGCTTGATACAGCCGAACACTGAAGCTTTCTTT.

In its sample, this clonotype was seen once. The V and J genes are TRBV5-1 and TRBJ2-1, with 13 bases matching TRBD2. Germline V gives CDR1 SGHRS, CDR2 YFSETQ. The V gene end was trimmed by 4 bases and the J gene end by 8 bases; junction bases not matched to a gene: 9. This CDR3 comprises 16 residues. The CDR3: CASSQRTSGSLDEQFF. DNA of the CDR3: TGCGCCAGCAGCCAGAGGACTAGCGGGAGTTTGGATGAGCAGTTCTTC.

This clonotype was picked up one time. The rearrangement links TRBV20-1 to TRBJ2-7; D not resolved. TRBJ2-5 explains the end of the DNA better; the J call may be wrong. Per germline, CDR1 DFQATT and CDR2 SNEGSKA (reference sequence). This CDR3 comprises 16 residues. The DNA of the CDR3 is TGCAGTGCTTCAAGTTACCAGGAAGGGTTACAAGAGACCCAGTACTTC. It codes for CSASSYQEGLQETQYF.

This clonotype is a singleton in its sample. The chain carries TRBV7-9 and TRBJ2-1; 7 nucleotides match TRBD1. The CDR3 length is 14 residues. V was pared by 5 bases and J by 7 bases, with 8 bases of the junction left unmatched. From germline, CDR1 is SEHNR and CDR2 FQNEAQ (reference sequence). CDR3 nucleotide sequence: TGTGCCAGCAGCCCACCGACAGGGATGAATGAGCAGTTCTTC. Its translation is CASSPPTGMNEQFF. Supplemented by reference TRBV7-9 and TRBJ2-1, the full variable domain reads DTGVSQNPRHKITKRGQNVTFRCDPISEHNRLYWYRQTLGQGPEFLTYFQNEAQLEKSRLLSDRFSAERPKGSFSTLEIQRTEQGDSAMYLCASSPPTGMNEQFFGPGTRLTVL.

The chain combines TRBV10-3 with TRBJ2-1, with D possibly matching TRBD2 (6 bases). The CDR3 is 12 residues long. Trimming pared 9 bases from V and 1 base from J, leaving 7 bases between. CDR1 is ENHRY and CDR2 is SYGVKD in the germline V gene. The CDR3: CAMGRSYNEQFF. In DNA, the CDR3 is TGTGCCATGGGGAGGTCCTACAATGAGCAGTTCTTC.

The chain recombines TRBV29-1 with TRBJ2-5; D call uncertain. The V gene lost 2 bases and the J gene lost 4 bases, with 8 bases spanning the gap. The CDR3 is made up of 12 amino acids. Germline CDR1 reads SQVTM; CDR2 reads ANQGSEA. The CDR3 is CSVEHFGETQYF. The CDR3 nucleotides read TGCAGCGTTGAACATTTCGGAGAGACCCAGTACTTC.

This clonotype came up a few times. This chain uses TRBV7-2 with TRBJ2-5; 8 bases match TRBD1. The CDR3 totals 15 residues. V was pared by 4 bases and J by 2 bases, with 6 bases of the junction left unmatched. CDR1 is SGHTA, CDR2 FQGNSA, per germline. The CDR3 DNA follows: TGTGCCAGCAGCTCCGGGACAGGAAATCAAGAGACCCAGTACTTC. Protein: CASSSGTGNQETQYF. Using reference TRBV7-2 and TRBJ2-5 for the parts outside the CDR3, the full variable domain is GAGVSQSPSNKVTEKGKDVELRCDPISGHTALYWYRQSLGQGLEFLIYFQGNSAPDKSGLPSDRFSAERTGGSVSTLTIQRTQQEDSAVYLCASSSGTGNQETQYFGPGTRLLVL.

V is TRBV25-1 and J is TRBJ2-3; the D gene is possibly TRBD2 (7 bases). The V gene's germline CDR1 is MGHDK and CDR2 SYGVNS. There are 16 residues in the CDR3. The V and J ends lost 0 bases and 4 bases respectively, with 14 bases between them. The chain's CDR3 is CASSEYREGGPDTQYF. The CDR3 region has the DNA TGTGCCAGCAGTGAATATCGAGAGGGGGGGCCAGATACGCAGTATTTT.

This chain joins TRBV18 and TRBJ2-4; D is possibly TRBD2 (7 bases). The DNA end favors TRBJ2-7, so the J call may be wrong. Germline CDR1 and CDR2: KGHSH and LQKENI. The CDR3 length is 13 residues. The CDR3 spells CASSRGGVSEQYF. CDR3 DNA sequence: TGTGCCAGCTCCCGAGGGGGGGTTTCCGAGCAGTACTTC.

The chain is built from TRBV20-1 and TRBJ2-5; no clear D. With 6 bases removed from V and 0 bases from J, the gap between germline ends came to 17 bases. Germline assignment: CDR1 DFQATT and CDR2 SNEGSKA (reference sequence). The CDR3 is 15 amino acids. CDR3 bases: TGCAGTGCCACCTCCGAACAGCGCTACCAAGAGACCCAGTACTTC. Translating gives CSATSEQRYQETQYF.

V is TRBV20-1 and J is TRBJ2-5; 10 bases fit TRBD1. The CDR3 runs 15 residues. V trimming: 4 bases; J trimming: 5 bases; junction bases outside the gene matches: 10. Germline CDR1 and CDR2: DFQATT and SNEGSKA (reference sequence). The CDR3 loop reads CSANRPGQGLETQYF. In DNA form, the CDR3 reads TGCAGTGCTAACCGACCGGGACAGGGGCTGGAGACCCAGTACTTC.

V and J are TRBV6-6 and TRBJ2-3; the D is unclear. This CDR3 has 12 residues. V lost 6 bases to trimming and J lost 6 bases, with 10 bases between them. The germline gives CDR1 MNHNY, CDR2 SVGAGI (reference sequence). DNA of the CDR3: TGTGCCAGCAGCACAACGGTGGATACGCAGTATTTT. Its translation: CASSTTVDTQYF.

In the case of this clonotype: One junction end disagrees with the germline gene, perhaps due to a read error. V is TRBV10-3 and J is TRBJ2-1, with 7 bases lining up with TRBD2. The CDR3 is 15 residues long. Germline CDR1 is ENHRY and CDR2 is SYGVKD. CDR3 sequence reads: CAISDGSGTYNEQFF. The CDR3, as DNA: TGCGCCATCAGTGACGGAAGCGGGACCTACAATGAGCAGTTCTTC.

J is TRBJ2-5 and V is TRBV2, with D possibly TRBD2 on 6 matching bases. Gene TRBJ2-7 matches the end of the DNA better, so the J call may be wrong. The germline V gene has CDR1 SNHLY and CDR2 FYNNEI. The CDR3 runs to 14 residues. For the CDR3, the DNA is TGTGCCAGCGCCTACGACGGGGGATCCTACGAGCAGTACTTC. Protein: CASAYDGGSYEQYF.

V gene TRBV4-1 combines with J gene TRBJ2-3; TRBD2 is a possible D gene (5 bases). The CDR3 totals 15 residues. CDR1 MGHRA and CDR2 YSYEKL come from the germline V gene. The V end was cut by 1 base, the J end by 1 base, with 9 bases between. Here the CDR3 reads CASSQVGLGTDTQYF. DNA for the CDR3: TGCGCCAGCAGCCAAGTAGGACTTGGCACAGATACGCAGTATTTT.

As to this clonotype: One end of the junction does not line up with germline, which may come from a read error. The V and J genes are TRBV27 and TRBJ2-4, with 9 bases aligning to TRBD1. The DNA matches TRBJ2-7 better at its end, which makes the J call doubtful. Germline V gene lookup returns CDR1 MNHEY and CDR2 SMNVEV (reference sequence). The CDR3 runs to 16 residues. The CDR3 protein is CVSSLSVGTGSYEQYF. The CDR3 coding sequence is TGTGTCAGCAGTTTATCAGTTGGGACAGGGAGCTACGAGCAGTACTTC.

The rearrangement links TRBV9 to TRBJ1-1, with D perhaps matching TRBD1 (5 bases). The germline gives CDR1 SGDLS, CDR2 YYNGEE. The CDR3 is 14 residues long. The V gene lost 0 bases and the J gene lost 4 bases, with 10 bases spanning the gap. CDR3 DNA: TGTGCCAGCAGCGTAGGGCCAGGGACCACTGAAGCTTTCTTT. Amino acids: CASSVGPGTTEAFF.

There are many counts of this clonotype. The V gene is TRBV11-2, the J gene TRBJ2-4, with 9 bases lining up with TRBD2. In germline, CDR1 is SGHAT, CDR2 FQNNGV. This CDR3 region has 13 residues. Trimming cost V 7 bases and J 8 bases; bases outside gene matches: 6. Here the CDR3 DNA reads TGTGCCAGCACCCCAGGCGGGGGGGACATTCAGTACTTC. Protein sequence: CASTPGGGDIQYF. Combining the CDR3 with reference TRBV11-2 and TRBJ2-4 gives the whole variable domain EAGVAQSPRYKIIEKRQSVAFWCNPISGHATLYWYQQILGQGPKLLIQFQNNGVVDDSQLPKDRFSAERLKGVDSTLKIQPAKLEDSAVYLCASTPGGGDIQYFGAGTRLSVL.

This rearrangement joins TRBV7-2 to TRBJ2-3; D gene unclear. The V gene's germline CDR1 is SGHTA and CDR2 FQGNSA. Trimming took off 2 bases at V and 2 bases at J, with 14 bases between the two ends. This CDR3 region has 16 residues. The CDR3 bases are TGTGCCAGCAGCTTATTCTACGTGGGTGCCACAGATACGCAGTATTTT. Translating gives CASSLFYVGATDTQYF.

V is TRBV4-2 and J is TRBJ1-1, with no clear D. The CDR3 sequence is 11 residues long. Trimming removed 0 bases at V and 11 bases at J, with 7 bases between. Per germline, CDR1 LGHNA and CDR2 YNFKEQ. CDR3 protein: CASSQDERAFF. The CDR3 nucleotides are TGTGCCAGCAGCCAAGATGAGCGGGCTTTCTTT.